The 18 T cell receptor beta chains listed next were all sequenced from one sample in a study of beta chain features in type 1 diabetes. Study findings and constraints: Among patients with Type 1 diabetes, TCRB CDR3s were moderately but significantly shorter in every one of the four CD4+ subsets.

The antigens these receptors bind are not known. Investigators reverse transcribed all isolated RNA, so they sequenced expressed TCRB transcripts. Measured with immunoSEQ multiplex PCR; TCRdb has only the in-frame clones, and not every one. The table has a few hundred thousand clones, about 13% seen once. Sequencing used naive CD4+ T cells from blood. Receptor source: a woman aged 18-29 years with type 1 diabetes.

This clone appeared a few times. The J gene is TRBJ2-3, the V gene TRBV18; a weak D match, TRBD1 (6 bases). V gave up 2 bases and J gave up 3 bases, with 12 bases separating them. This CDR3 has 15 residues. CDR1 and CDR2 from the germline V gene are KGHSH and LQKENI. This CDR3 reads CASSPGGGLTDTQYF. CDR3 nucleotide sequence: TGTGCCAGCTCACCAGGTGGGGGCCTGACAGATACGCAGTATTTT.

This clone was observed a few times. J is TRBJ1-1 and V is TRBV29-1; a possible D gene is TRBD1 (6 bases). With 2 bases removed from V and 0 bases from J, the gap between germline ends came to 10 bases. The CDR3 is 14 residues long. Germline V gives CDR1 SQVTM, CDR2 ANQGSEA. The DNA of the CDR3 is TGCAGCGTTGAACCGGGACATATGAACACTGAAGCTTTCTTT. This translates into CSVEPGHMNTEAFF.

The chain links TRBV29-1 to TRBJ2-3; TRBD1 might be the D (6 bases). The germline CDR1 and CDR2 sequences are SQVTM and ANQGSEA. This CDR3 has 13 amino acids. V was trimmed by 2 bases and J by 8 bases, leaving 14 bases between them. CDR3 loop: CSVEPTSGVTQYF. For the CDR3, the DNA is TGCAGCGTTGAACCCACCTCAGGGGTTACGCAGTATTTT.

This clone came up a few times. This chain uses TRBV5-1 with TRBJ2-1; 15 bases are a match to TRBD2. The CDR3 extends over 18 amino acids. J was trimmed by 9 bases and V by 0 bases; bases with no gene match: 10. Germline V lookup: CDR1 SGHRS, CDR2 YFSETQ. As DNA, the CDR3 is TGCGCCAGCAGCTTGGGTGTGGGACTAGCGGGAGGAACGGTTGAGCAGTTCTTC. It yields the protein CASSLGVGLAGGTVEQFF.

V usage is TRBV28 and J usage is TRBJ2-7; TRBD2 matches 9 bases. Germline values: CDR1 MDHEN, CDR2 SYDVKM. V shed 4 bases, J shed 7 bases, and the junction held 8 bases outside the gene matches. There are 14 residues in the CDR3. The CDR3 region has the DNA TGTGCCAGCAGTTCCGGGACTAGCTTGAGGGAGCAGTACTTC. As protein: CASSSGTSLREQYF.

V is TRBV7-9 and J is TRBJ2-7, with 7 bases identical to TRBD2. Germline CDR1 and CDR2: SEHNR and FQNEAQ (reference sequence). There are 16 residues in the CDR3. Trimming took 1 base from V and 0 from J; bases not matched to a gene: 6. The CDR3 is CASSLGFGRRSYEQYF. CDR3 DNA: TGTGCCAGCAGCTTAGGGTTCGGGAGGCGCTCCTACGAGCAGTACTTC.

This rearrangement joins TRBV10-3 to TRBJ2-7; 9 bases align to TRBD1. The CDR3 has 13 amino acids. Unmatched junction bases numbered 6, after V lost 8 bases and J lost 4 bases. Germline V CDR1 and CDR2: ENHRY, SYGVKD. CDR3 nucleotide sequence: TGTGCCATCGCCGAGGACAGGGGTTACGAGCAGTACGTC. Translation: CAIAEDRGYEQYV.

In its sample, this clone was seen a few times. This chain joins TRBV15 and TRBJ2-3, with 13 bases identical to TRBD2. From germline, CDR1 is LNHNV and CDR2 YYDKDF (reference sequence). This CDR3 comprises 16 residues. The V gene end was trimmed by 5 bases and the J gene end by 2 bases; junction bases not matched to a gene: 4. CDR3 region: CATSPGLAGPTDTQYF. Here the CDR3 DNA reads TGTGCCACCAGCCCGGGACTAGCGGGACCCACAGATACGCAGTATTTT.

In its sample, this clone was seen a few times. This chain links TRBV28 with TRBJ2-7; a weak D match, TRBD1 (5 bases). In germline, CDR1 is MDHEN, CDR2 SYDVKM. V was clipped by 1 base and J by 3 bases, with 10 bases between them. This CDR3 comprises 14 residues. CDR3 DNA: TGTGCCAGCAGTTTATCCCCAGGGTACTACGAGCAGTACTTC. Translating it yields CASSLSPGYYEQYF.

V usage is TRBV4-2 and J usage is TRBJ2-5; 12 bases fit TRBD2. The junction had 11 bases not matched to a gene; V was cut back by 4 bases and J by 5 bases. The CDR3 contains 17 residues. The germline V gene encodes CDR1 LGHNA and CDR2 YNFKEQ. The CDR3 region is CASSPWTSGERRETQYF. CDR3 nucleotides: TGTGCCAGCAGCCCGTGGACTAGCGGGGAGCGAAGGGAGACCCAGTACTTC.

This chain connects TRBV5-1 to TRBJ2-5; 7 nucleotides align to TRBD1. Germline assignment: CDR1 SGHRS and CDR2 YFSETQ. V trimming: 0 bases; J trimming: 5 bases; junction bases outside the gene matches: 7. The CDR3 loop spans 15 amino acids. CDR3 sequence reads: CASSLEGAHWETQYF. The DNA for the CDR3 is TGCGCCAGCAGCTTGGAGGGGGCCCACTGGGAGACCCAGTACTTC.

This clone appeared many times. The V and J genes are TRBV7-9 and TRBJ2-6; weak D call: TRBD1 (5 bases). V was trimmed by 11 bases and J by 1 base, leaving 12 bases between them. This CDR3 is 14 amino acids long. Germline CDR1 is SEHNR and CDR2 is FQNEAQ (reference sequence). CDR3 nucleotides: TGTGCCTCCCCTCAGGGATCTGGGGCCAACGTCCTGACTTTC. Translated: CASPQGSGANVLTF.

The chain couples TRBV9 to TRBJ2-3; 7 bases match TRBD1. From germline, CDR1 is SGDLS and CDR2 YYNGEE. J was trimmed by 2 bases and V by 3 bases; bases with no gene match: 12. The CDR3 is made up of 17 amino acids. CDR3 residues: CASSAHRGLRTTDTQYF. The CDR3 nucleotides read TGTGCCAGCAGCGCCCACAGGGGCCTAAGGACCACAGATACGCAGTATTTT.

This clone was seen more than once but under ten times. The chain has TRBV10-3 and TRBJ2-5, with 10 bases lining up with TRBD2. Looked up from germline, CDR1 is ENHRY and CDR2 is SYGVKD. The CDR3 length is 17 residues. V lost 2 bases to trimming and J lost 4 bases; unmatched junction nucleotides: 10. The DNA for the CDR3 is TGTGCCATCAGTGAGGCTGCTGGGCTAGCGGGAGTAGAGACCCAGTACTTC. Translating gives CAISEAAGLAGVETQYF.

In its sample, this clone was seen a few times. The chain is built from TRBV7-8 and TRBJ2-5, with a weak D call TRBD1 (6 bases). Germline values: CDR1 SGHVS, CDR2 FQNEAQ. V gave up 3 bases and J gave up 1 base, with 15 bases separating them. CDR3 length: 16 residues. The CDR3 loop reads CASSFFHGQLQETQYF. CDR3 DNA: TGTGCCAGCAGCTTTTTTCATGGACAGCTCCAAGAGACCCAGTACTTC. Based on the CDR3 plus reference TRBV7-8 and TRBJ2-5, the full variable domain is GAGVSQSPRYKVAKRGQDVALRCDPISGHVSLFWYQQALGQGPEFLTYFQNEAQLDKSGLPSDRFFAERPEGSVSTLKIQRTQQEDSAVYLCASSFFHGQLQETQYFGPGTRLLVL.

V usage is TRBV28 and J usage is TRBJ1-3; the D is unclear. CDR1 is MDHEN, CDR2 SYDVKM, per germline. With 1 base removed from V and 0 bases from J, the gap between germline ends came to 4 bases. The CDR3 loop spans 14 amino acids. The CDR3 spells CASSLFSSGNTIYF. In DNA form, the CDR3 reads TGTGCCAGCAGTTTATTTAGCTCTGGAAACACCATATATTTT. Filled out from reference TRBV28 and TRBJ1-3, the complete variable domain reads DVKVTQSSRYLVKRTGEKVFLECVQDMDHENMFWYRQDPGLGLRLIYFSYDVKMKEKGDIPEGYSVSREKKERFSLILESASTNQTSMYLCASSLFSSGNTIYFGEGSWLTVV.

The sample holds a few counts of this clone. The V call is TRBV9, the J call TRBJ2-3; weak D call: TRBD2 (5 bases). V shed 0 bases and J shed 4 bases, with 9 bases lying between them. This CDR3 has 14 residues. Germline CDR1 is SGDLS and CDR2 is YYNGEE. The CDR3 region has the DNA TGTGCCAGCAGCGTAGCGGGAAACCCAGATACGCAGTATTTT. Translation gives CASSVAGNPDTQYF.

V is TRBV28 and J is TRBJ1-5, with a tentative D call TRBD1 (5 bases). V lost 3 bases to trimming and J lost 0 bases, with 15 bases between them. The CDR3 totals 17 residues. Germline CDR1 MDHEN, CDR2 SYDVKM. CDR3 region: CASSFGTGRDSNQPQHF. The CDR3 DNA reads as TGTGCCAGCAGTTTTGGGACGGGGAGGGATAGCAATCAGCCCCAGCATTTT.